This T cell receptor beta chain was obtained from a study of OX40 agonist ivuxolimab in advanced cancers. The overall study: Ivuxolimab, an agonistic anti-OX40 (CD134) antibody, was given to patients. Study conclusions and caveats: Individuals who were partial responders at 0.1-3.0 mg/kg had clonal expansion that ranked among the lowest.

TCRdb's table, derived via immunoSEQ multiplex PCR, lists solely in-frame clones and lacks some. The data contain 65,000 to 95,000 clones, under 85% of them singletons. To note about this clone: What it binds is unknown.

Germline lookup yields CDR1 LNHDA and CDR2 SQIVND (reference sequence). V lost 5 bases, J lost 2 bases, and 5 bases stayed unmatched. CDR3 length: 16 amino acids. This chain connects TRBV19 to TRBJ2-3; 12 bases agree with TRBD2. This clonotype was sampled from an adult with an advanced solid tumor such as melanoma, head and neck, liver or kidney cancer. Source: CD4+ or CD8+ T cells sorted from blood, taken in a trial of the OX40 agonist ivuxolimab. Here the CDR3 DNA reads TGTGCCAGTAGTTCTAGGACTAGCGGGAACACAGATACGCAGTATTTT. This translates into CASSSRTSGNTDTQYF.